The 30 T cell receptor beta chains in this list originate from one sample, sequenced in a study of blood T cell repertoires in COVID-19. TCRdb's table, derived via immunoSEQ multiplex PCR, lists solely in-frame clones and lacks some. Altogether 200,000 or so clones are present, about 88% being singletons, with the ten largest covering about 2.6%. Sequencing was performed on PBMCs or T cells enriched from blood (not recorded which). These receptors were collected from a woman aged 25 to 39 who had recovered from COVID-19.

The chain combines TRBV6-2 or TRBV6-3 with TRBJ2-1, with D perhaps matching TRBD2 (5 bases). This CDR3 has 12 residues. Per germline, CDR1 MNHEY and CDR2 SVGEGT. Trimming took off 2 bases at V and 8 bases at J, with 7 bases between the two ends. In nucleotides, the CDR3 is TGTGCCAGCAGTTACAGCGGATATGAGCAGTTCTTC. Translation gives CASSYSGYEQFF.

This chain links TRBV7-6 with TRBJ2-5, with TRBD1 identical over 7 bases. The CDR3 loop spans 17 amino acids. J lost 5 bases, V lost 0 bases, and 12 bases had no gene match. Germline V lookup: CDR1 SGHVS, CDR2 FNYEAQ. CDR3 sequence (DNA): TGTGCCAGCAGCTTAGCTATAGGGGGCGCGTTAGGGGAGACCCAGTACTTC. Translating it yields CASSLAIGGALGETQYF.

The chain uses TRBV10-3 and TRBJ1-3, with D possibly being TRBD1 (5 bases). This CDR3 region has 17 residues. Looked up from germline, CDR1 is ENHRY and CDR2 is SYGVKD. Deletions cut 2 bases from V and 0 bases from J, with 14 bases between. The CDR3 DNA reads as TGTGCCATCAGTGAGGGGGCAGGCCCACTCTCTGGAAACACCATATATTTT. Its translation: CAISEGAGPLSGNTIYF.

The V call is TRBV5-4, the J call TRBJ1-4, with D maybe TRBD1 (6 bases). CDR1 SGHNT and CDR2 YYREEE come from the germline V gene (reference sequence). This CDR3 has 14 amino acids. Trimming removed 4 bases at V and 0 bases at J, with 7 bases between. CDR3 in DNA: TGTGCCAGCAGCAGGACAGCAACTAATGAAAAACTGTTTTTT. It specifies CASSRTATNEKLFF. The complete variable domain, with remaining parts taken from reference TRBV5-4 and TRBJ1-4, reads ETGVTQSPTHLIKTRGQQVTLRCSSQSGHNTVSWYQQALGQGPQFIFQYYREEENGRGNFPPRFSGLQFPNYSSELNVNALELDDSALYLCASSRTATNEKLFFGSGTQLSVL.

In nucleotides, the CDR3 is TGTGCCAGCAGCGACGTTAGGGGCGCGTTTATAGAAGCTTTCTTT. Translated, it gives CASSDVRGAFIEAFF. The gene calls are TRBV7-2 and TRBJ1-1, with a possible D match to TRBD1 (5 bases). This CDR3 contains 15 residues. Germline CDR1 SGHTA, CDR2 FQGNSA. V was trimmed by 5 bases and J by 8 bases, leaving 21 bases between them.

The chain uses TRBV4-1 and TRBJ1-6; 8 positions agree with TRBD1. The V segment lost 5 bases and the J segment 7 bases; nucleotides outside the gene matches: 4. This CDR3 has 14 residues. Looked up from germline, CDR1 is MGHRA and CDR2 is YSYEKL. CDR3 residues: CASSDTGGNSPLHF. In DNA form, the CDR3 reads TGCGCCAGCAGCGATACAGGGGGAAATTCACCCCTCCACTTT.

J is TRBJ2-7 and V is TRBV6-4; D unclear. The germline V gene has CDR1 MRHNA and CDR2 SNTAGT. With 4 bases removed from V and 3 bases from J, the gap between germline ends came to 10 bases. CDR3 length equals 13 residues. CDR3 loop: CASSGVRSYEQYF. The CDR3 DNA is TGTGCCAGCAGTGGAGTACGGAGCTACGAGCAGTACTTC.

This rearrangement joins TRBV5-6 to TRBJ1-6; weak D call: TRBD1 (5 bases). V was clipped by 1 base and J by 0 bases, with 8 bases between them. The CDR3 spans 16 residues. Germline values: CDR1 SGHDT, CDR2 YYEEEE. The CDR3 DNA is TGTGCCAGCAGCTTGACAGGTTTCTCCTATAATTCACCCCTCCACTTT. This translates into CASSLTGFSYNSPLHF.

This chain connects TRBV13 to TRBJ1-1; D might be TRBD1 (5 bases). Germline V gene sequence: CDR1 PRHDT, CDR2 FYEKMQ (reference sequence). The CDR3 consists of 14 residues. V lost 1 base, J lost 2 bases, and 8 bases lay in between. The CDR3 reads CASSLEGYNTEAFF. DNA of the CDR3: TGTGCCAGCAGCTTAGAGGGGTATAACACTGAAGCTTTCTTT. The full variable domain, in which reference TRBV13 and TRBJ1-1 provide the parts outside the CDR3, is AAGVIQSPRHLIKEKRETATLKCYPIPRHDTVYWYQQGPGQDPQFLISFYEKMQSDKGSIPDRFSAQQFSDYHSELNMSSLELGDSALYFCASSLEGYNTEAFFGQGTRLTVV.

The rearrangement links TRBV4-3 to TRBJ1-1; a weak D match, TRBD1 (5 bases). Trimming pared 0 bases from V and 5 bases from J, leaving 16 bases between. Germline CDR1 reads LGHNA; CDR2 reads YSLEER. CDR3 length: 16 residues. CDR3 bases: TGCGCCAGCAGCCAAGATGGGGTAGCAGGGTTAACTGAAGCTTTCTTT. It is translated as CASSQDGVAGLTEAFF.

The chain couples TRBV5-6 to TRBJ1-1; no firm D call. The CDR3 loop spans 12 amino acids. The germline V gene encodes CDR1 SGHDT and CDR2 YYEEEE. Trimming shortened V by 0 bases and J by 3 bases, and 3 bases separated the two germline ends. DNA of the CDR3: TGTGCCAGCAGCTTGGCGTACACTGAAGCTTTCTTT. It translates to CASSLAYTEAFF.

This clone has more than one count but fewer than ten. The rearrangement links TRBV5-4 to TRBJ1-6, with no clear D. This CDR3 is built from 14 residues. Trimming left V 6 bases short and J 9 bases short, with 16 bases between. The germline V gene encodes CDR1 SGHNT and CDR2 YYREEE (reference sequence). The CDR3 region has the DNA TGTGCCAGCACCGCGGGGAGGGTAGGTTCACCCCTCCACTTT. It is translated as CASTAGRVGSPLHF. Full variable domain (outside the CDR3, taken from reference TRBV5-4 and TRBJ1-6): ETGVTQSPTHLIKTRGQQVTLRCSSQSGHNTVSWYQQALGQGPQFIFQYYREEENGRGNFPPRFSGLQFPNYSSELNVNALELDDSALYLCASTAGRVGSPLHFGNGTRLTVT.

The J gene is TRBJ2-7, the V gene TRBV5-4, with 11 positions matching TRBD2. The germline CDR1 and CDR2 sequences are SGHNT and YYREEE (reference sequence). Unmatched junction bases numbered 5, after V lost 0 bases and J lost 6 bases. The length of the CDR3 is 15 residues. The DNA of the CDR3 is TGTGCCAGCAGCTTGGGCACTAGCGGGGGCCGCGAGCAGTACTTC. It translates to CASSLGTSGGREQYF.

This rearrangement joins TRBV7-2 to TRBJ1-1, with D perhaps TRBD1 (6 bases). The germline V gene encodes CDR1 SGHTA and CDR2 FQGNSA. The CDR3 sequence is 12 residues long. V lost 5 bases to trimming and J lost 11 bases, with 15 bases between them. The CDR3 DNA sequence: TGTGCCAGCAGCCCCCAGGGGTCTCGGGCTTTCTTT. Amino acids: CASSPQGSRAFF.

This clone appeared once. The rearrangement joins TRBV7-9 to TRBJ1-1; D is undetermined. This CDR3 has 14 residues. Trimming pared 4 bases from V and 1 base from J, leaving 10 bases between. Germline assignment: CDR1 SEHNR and CDR2 FQNEAQ (reference sequence). CDR3 sequence (DNA): TGTGCCAGCAGCTGGACGGGGTCGAACACTGAAGCTTTCTTT. It is translated as CASSWTGSNTEAFF.

This clone was recorded only once. This sequence joins TRBV4-1 and TRBJ1-3; D is uncertain. Germline V gene data show CDR1 as MGHRA and CDR2 as YSYEKL. This CDR3 is 18 amino acids long. Trimming removed 0 bases from V and 0 bases from J, with 15 bases in between. This chain's CDR3 is CASSQDLGGSLSGNTIYF. DNA of the CDR3: TGCGCCAGCAGCCAAGATCTTGGAGGGAGCCTCTCTGGAAACACCATATATTTT.

V gene TRBV15 combines with J gene TRBJ2-5, with D tentatively TRBD1 (6 bases). The CDR3 contains 14 residues. The germline V gene has CDR1 LNHNV and CDR2 YYDKDF (reference sequence). V was cut by 6 bases and J by 5 bases, with 16 bases left in between. The CDR3 region is CATRIYGQTETQYF. The CDR3 DNA reads as TGTGCCACCAGAATTTACGGACAGACGGAGACCCAGTACTTC.

This clone occurred a few times. The V call is TRBV27, the J call TRBJ1-2, with D possibly matching TRBD1 (5 bases). Per the germline V gene, CDR1 is MNHEY and CDR2 is SMNVEV (reference sequence). V lost 2 bases and J lost 4, with 14 bases in between. CDR3 length equals 15 residues. The CDR3 here is CASSLRGHYSYGYTF. In nucleotides, the CDR3 is TGTGCCAGCAGTTTACGAGGACATTATAGCTATGGCTACACCTTC.

The rearrangement joins TRBV11-2 to TRBJ2-1; possibly TRBD1 for D (6 bases). Trimming removed 0 bases from V and 4 bases from J, with 10 bases in between. CDR3 size: 15 residues. Germline CDR1 is SGHAT and CDR2 is FQNNGV. DNA for the CDR3: TGTGCCAGCAGCTTAGATCCGACAGGTTACAATGAGCAGTTCTTC. Its protein is CASSLDPTGYNEQFF.

This chain links TRBV7-9 with TRBJ1-1; D not certain. CDR3 size: 13 residues. Germline values: CDR1 SEHNR, CDR2 FQNEAQ (reference sequence). Trimming cost V 5 bases and J 0 bases, with 7 bases left between them. The CDR3 loop is CASSPILNTEAFF. CDR3 coding DNA: TGTGCCAGCAGCCCTATATTGAACACTGAAGCTTTCTTT. The full variable domain, its missing parts supplied by reference TRBV7-9 and TRBJ1-1, is DTGVSQNPRHKITKRGQNVTFRCDPISEHNRLYWYRQTLGQGPEFLTYFQNEAQLEKSRLLSDRFSAERPKGSFSTLEIQRTEQGDSAMYLCASSPILNTEAFFGQGTRLTVV.

This rearrangement joins TRBV4-3 to TRBJ2-7; TRBD1 matches at 8 bases. This CDR3 spans 14 amino acids. The junction had 3 bases not matched to a gene; V was cut back by 1 base and J by 4 bases. Germline lookup yields CDR1 LGHNA and CDR2 YSLEER. In nucleotides, the CDR3 is TGCGCCAGCAGCCAAGCACAGGGGGGATACGAGCAGTACTTC. It translates to CASSQAQGGYEQYF.

The chain links TRBV2 to TRBJ1-2, with D hard to call. The CDR3 consists of 15 residues. Looked up from germline, CDR1 is SNHLY and CDR2 is FYNNEI. V was pared by 7 bases and J by 6 bases, with 21 bases between. The DNA of the CDR3 is TGTGCCAGCACTCCCGGGGAGGCCCAGCACCATGGCTACACCTTC. It translates to CASTPGEAQHHGYTF. Full variable domain (remainder filled in from reference TRBV2 and TRBJ1-2): EPEVTQTPSHQVTQMGQEVILRCVPISNHLYFYWYRQILGQKVEFLVSFYNNEISEKSEIFDDQFSVERPDGSNFTLKIRSTKLEDSAMYFCASTPGEAQHHGYTFGSGTRLTVV.

V gene TRBV4-1 combines with J gene TRBJ1-5, with a tentative D call TRBD1 (6 bases). The CDR3 covers 15 residues. The germline V gene encodes CDR1 MGHRA and CDR2 YSYEKL. Trimming removed 0 bases from V and 5 bases from J, with 11 bases in between. CDR3 amino acids: CASSQEGARHQPQHF. The CDR3 nucleotides read TGCGCCAGCAGCCAAGAGGGGGCTCGGCATCAGCCCCAGCATTTT.

V gene TRBV10-3 combines with J gene TRBJ2-3; 7 bases fit TRBD2. The ends lost 6 bases at V and 3 bases at J; junction bases unmatched: 3. This CDR3 comprises 13 residues. The germline V gene has CDR1 ENHRY and CDR2 SYGVKD. As DNA, the CDR3 is TGTGCCATCAGCCCCGGGGGGACAGATACGCAGTATTTT. Its protein product is CAISPGGTDTQYF.

The chain links TRBV5-1 to TRBJ2-4; 8 nucleotides align to TRBD2. CDR1 and CDR2 from the germline V gene are SGHRS and YFSETQ. J lost 4 bases, V lost 0 bases, and 6 bases had no gene match. This CDR3 is 16 amino acids long. CDR3 DNA: TGCGCCAGCAGCTTGGAGTTAGCGGGGAAAAAAAACATTCAGTACTTC. This encodes CASSLELAGKKNIQYF.

The V and J genes are TRBV29-1 and TRBJ1-3, with a tentative D call TRBD1 (5 bases). Germline V gene sequence: CDR1 SQVTM, CDR2 ANQGSEA. The V end lost 1 base, the J end lost 0 bases, and 7 bases lay between the germline ends. This CDR3 contains 14 residues. CDR3 loop: CSVEVGDSGNTIYF. The CDR3 bases are TGCAGCGTTGAAGTAGGGGACTCTGGAAACACCATATATTTT.

The J gene is TRBJ2-5, the V gene TRBV4-1, with 9 nucleotides matching TRBD1. Germline V gene lookup returns CDR1 MGHRA and CDR2 YSYEKL. This CDR3 is built from 15 residues. Unmatched junction bases numbered 4, after V lost 3 bases and J lost 2 bases. The CDR3 DNA reads as TGCGCCAGCAGCCACAGCGGGACAGGGCAAGAGACCCAGTACTTC. As protein: CASSHSGTGQETQYF.

The V gene is TRBV5-4, the J gene TRBJ2-2, with 7 bases matching TRBD1. The V gene end was trimmed by 2 bases and the J gene end by 6 bases; junction bases not matched to a gene: 4. The CDR3 is made up of 14 amino acids. Germline CDR1 SGHNT, CDR2 YYREEE (reference sequence). The CDR3 region has the DNA TGTGCCAGCAGCTTAACAGGGGTCTCCGGGGAGCTGTTTTTT. It yields the protein CASSLTGVSGELFF. The complete variable domain, with remaining parts taken from reference TRBV5-4 and TRBJ2-2, reads ETGVTQSPTHLIKTRGQQVTLRCSSQSGHNTVSWYQQALGQGPQFIFQYYREEENGRGNFPPRFSGLQFPNYSSELNVNALELDDSALYLCASSLTGVSGELFFGEGSRLTVL.

The chain recombines TRBV3-1 (or the pseudogene TRBV3-2) with TRBJ1-1; D is ambiguous. CDR3 size: 14 residues. CDR1 LGHDT and CDR2 YNNKEL come from the germline V gene (reference sequence). V was pared by 0 bases and J by 4 bases, with 9 bases between. CDR3 sequence (DNA): TGTGCCAGCAGCCAAGATCTCCTAGCCACTGAAGCTTTCTTT. It translates to CASSQDLLATEAFF.

This clone was counted between two and nine times. This sequence joins TRBV9 and TRBJ1-3, with D maybe TRBD1 (5 bases). Trimming removed 3 bases at V and 0 bases at J, with 13 bases between. CDR3 length equals 16 residues. Germline CDR1 is SGDLS and CDR2 is YYNGEE. CDR3 in amino acids: CASSAGYRSSGNTIYF. The DNA for the CDR3 is TGTGCCAGCAGCGCCGGATACAGGAGCTCTGGAAACACCATATATTTT.